Included here is one T cell receptor (beta chain) sequence, with context. The target antigen is unknown. These data come from a study of shared clonotypes between healthy human individuals. Overall study results and limits: Naive subsets typically showed greater estimated richness than memory subsets.

Data came from immunoSEQ multiplex PCR; TCRdb stores just in-frame clones and leaves some out. The sample holds around 1.6 million clones; approximately 98% are singletons and the top ten take roughly 0.42%. The CDR3 length is 14 residues. Trimming shortened V by 4 bases and J by 1 base, and 11 bases separated the two germline ends. CDR1 and CDR2 (germline): SGHVS, FNYEAQ. The sequenced sample consisted of naive CD4+ T cells sorted from blood. As for subset: CD45RA+ positively selected. J is TRBJ2-7 and V is TRBV7-6; D is undetermined. This TCR derives from a young man in good health. The CDR3 DNA sequence: TGTGCCAGCAGCTCCAATACAGTATCCTACGAGCAGTACTTC. Amino acids: CASSSNTVSYEQYF.